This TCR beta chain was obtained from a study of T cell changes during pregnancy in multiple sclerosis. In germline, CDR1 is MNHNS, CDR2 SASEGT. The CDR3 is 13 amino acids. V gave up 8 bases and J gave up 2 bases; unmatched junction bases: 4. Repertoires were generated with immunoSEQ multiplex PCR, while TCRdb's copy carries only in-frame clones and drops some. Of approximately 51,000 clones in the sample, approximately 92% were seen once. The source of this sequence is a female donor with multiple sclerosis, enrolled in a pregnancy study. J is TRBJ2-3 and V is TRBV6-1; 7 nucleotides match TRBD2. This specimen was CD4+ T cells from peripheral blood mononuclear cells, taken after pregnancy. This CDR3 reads CASGREVTDTQYF. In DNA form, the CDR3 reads TGTGCCAGCGGTCGGGAGGTCACAGATACGCAGTATTTT.